This T cell receptor (beta chain) is from a study of cytomegalovirus exposure and HLA in healthy donors. The CDR3 is 14 residues long. CDR1 and CDR2 from the germline V gene are LNHDA and SQIVND (reference sequence). V lost 3 bases and J lost 5; bases outside the gene matches: 2. Study-level findings and limits: In vitro assays verified that three CMV-associated chains recognized CMV antigens specifically.

With regard to this clone: Its target is not known.

The PCR ran on 60 Vbeta and 13 Jbeta primers. Clones were sequenced by immunoSEQ multiplex PCR, and TCRdb holds only the in-frame ones, with some missing. The sample lists under 200,000 clones, 75% occurring once. The receptor comes from a woman aged 40 to 50 in good health and CMV-seropositive. J is TRBJ2-2 and V is TRBV19, with 8 bases that match TRBD1. Sequenced input: PBMCs. In DNA, the CDR3 is TGTGCCAGTAGTATTACAGGGGGGACCGGGGAGCTGTTTTTT. Protein sequence: CASSITGGTGELFF.